One and the same sample provided the 3 T cell receptor beta chains below, sequenced in a study of shared clonotypes between healthy human individuals. TCRdb's copy holds only in-frame clones and misses some; the assay was immunoSEQ multiplex PCR. Here the sample spans 550,000 to 700,000 clones, around 78% being singletons. Sequenced material: memory CD4+ T cells sorted from blood. Subset reported: CD45RA-negative fraction. Source of these receptors: a woman in her twenties or thirties in good health.

This chain uses TRBV7-8 with TRBJ2-5; either TRBD1 or TRBD2 may fit D (5 bases each). V lost 7 bases and J lost 4, with 28 bases in between. This CDR3 spans 18 amino acids. The germline V gene has CDR1 SGHVS and CDR2 FQNEAQ. In nucleotides, the CDR3 is TGTGCCAGCATCACATCAAGGGACCGGACCCCGAGAGGAGAGACCCAGTACTTC. It specifies CASITSRDRTPRGETQYF. The whole variable domain, filled in from reference TRBV7-8 and TRBJ2-5, reads GAGVSQSPRYKVAKRGQDVALRCDPISGHVSLFWYQQALGQGPEFLTYFQNEAQLDKSGLPSDRFFAERPEGSVSTLKIQRTQQEDSAVYLCASITSRDRTPRGETQYFGPGTRLLVL.

V and J are TRBV6-1 and TRBJ2-7; perhaps TRBD2 as D (5 bases). This CDR3 comprises 14 residues. The V gene lost 5 bases and the J gene lost 2 bases, with 13 bases spanning the gap. Germline lookup yields CDR1 MNHNS and CDR2 SASEGT. Here the CDR3 reads CASSPSRGPYEQYF. The CDR3 region has the DNA TGTGCCAGCAGTCCCTCCCGGGGTCCCTACGAGCAGTACTTC.

This chain links TRBV27 with TRBJ2-1; maybe TRBD1 (7 bases). Trimming removed 4 bases from V and 9 bases from J, with 16 bases in between. Germline CDR1 MNHEY, CDR2 SMNVEV (reference sequence). CDR3 length: 14 amino acids. The CDR3 loop reads CASSSYGGTVEQFF. CDR3 DNA sequence: TGTGCCAGCAGTTCGTATGGCGGGACAGTTGAGCAGTTCTTC.